These T cell receptor beta chains were read from a single sample in a study of shared clonotypes between healthy human individuals. Method: immunoSEQ multiplex PCR; TCRdb's copy keeps in-frame clones and lacks some. The table has roughly 2,300,000 clones, less than 95% seen once. The sequenced sample was naive CD4+ T cells from PBMCs. These receptors came from a man younger than 30 in good health. Some clones in this sample may be carry-over from other donors' samples. Both conserved end residues are part of each CDR3. The D gene is left open where the match is weak. Only some rows state a clone size, as once, few, many or a class for expanded clones.

J gene: TRBJ1-1
D gene: .
clone size: once
V gene: TRBV19
CDR3 protein: CASSNWVSGEFTEAFF
CDR3 DNA: TGTGCCAGTAGTAATTGGGTTTCAGGGGAGTTCACTGAAGCTTTCTTT

J gene: TRBJ1-4
D gene: TRBD1
clone size: .
V gene: TRBV5-1
CDR3 protein: CASSLDGTGGANEKLFF
CDR3 DNA: TGCGCCAGCAGCTTGGACGGGACAGGGGGAGCTAATGAAAAACTGTTTTTT

J gene: TRBJ2-5
D gene: .
clone size: .
V gene: TRBV4-1
CDR3 protein: CASSQLPGLVQSEAQYF
CDR3 DNA: TGCGCCAGCAGCCAATTACCGGGACTGGTACAGAGCGAGGCCCAGTACTTC

J gene: TRBJ2-5
D gene: .
clone size: .
V gene: TRBV10-3
CDR3 protein: CAISESETQYF
CDR3 DNA: TGTGCCATCAGTGAGTCAGAGACCCAGTACTTC

J gene: TRBJ1-5
D gene: .
clone size: .
V gene: TRBV10-3
CDR3 protein: CAISESGGNQPQHF
CDR3 DNA: TGTGCCATCAGTGAGTCTGGAGGTAATCAGCCCCAGCATTTT

J gene: TRBJ1-5
D gene: .
clone size: .
V gene: TRBV28
CDR3 protein: CASSTQRNSNQPQHF
CDR3 DNA: TGTGCCAGCAGTACACAGAGAAATAGCAATCAGCCCCAGCATTTT

J gene: TRBJ2-2
D gene: .
clone size: .
V gene: TRBV30
CDR3 protein: CAWSAGRNTGELFF
CDR3 DNA: TGTGCCTGGAGTGCCGGACGGAACACCGGGGAGCTGTTTTTT

J gene: TRBJ1-2
D gene: TRBD1
clone size: .
V gene: TRBV2
CDR3 protein: CASSQGAVGYGYTF
CDR3 DNA: TGTGCCAGCAGTCAGGGGGCCGTGGGGTATGGCTACACCTTC

J gene: TRBJ2-7
D gene: TRBD1
clone size: .
V gene: TRBV28
CDR3 protein: CASSFPNRDRRHEQYF
CDR3 DNA: TGTGCCAGCAGTTTCCCCAACCGGGACAGGCGCCACGAGCAGTACTTC

J gene: TRBJ2-1
D gene: .
clone size: .
V gene: TRBV7-3
CDR3 protein: CASSPSGRSYNEQFF
CDR3 DNA: TGTGCCAGCAGCCCCAGTGGACGCTCCTACAATGAGCAGTTCTTC

J gene: TRBJ2-1
D gene: .
clone size: .
V gene: TRBV19
CDR3 protein: CASSLGHLSSYNEQFF
CDR3 DNA: TGTGCCAGTAGCCTAGGACACCTGAGCTCCTACAATGAGCAGTTCTTC

J gene: TRBJ2-1
D gene: TRBD1
clone size: once
V gene: TRBV7-9
CDR3 protein: CASTLVGDRVDEQFF
CDR3 DNA: TGTGCCAGCACCCTGGTTGGGGACAGGGTGGATGAGCAGTTCTTC

J gene: TRBJ2-1
D gene: .
clone size: .
V gene: TRBV7-2
CDR3 protein: CASSLVTTHMYNEQFF
CDR3 DNA: TGTGCCAGCAGCTTAGTGACAACCCACATGTACAATGAGCAGTTCTTC

J gene: TRBJ2-2
D gene: TRBD1
clone size: .
V gene: TRBV7-9
CDR3 protein: CASSRTGGEYGELFF
CDR3 DNA: TGTGCCAGCAGCCGGACAGGGGGGGAATACGGGGAGCTGTTTTTT

J gene: TRBJ1-5
D gene: .
clone size: .
V gene: TRBV19
CDR3 protein: CASSIDRGQPQHF
CDR3 DNA: TGTGCCAGTAGTATAGACCGCGGTCAGCCCCAGCATTTT

J gene: TRBJ2-2
D gene: .
clone size: .
V gene: TRBV28
CDR3 protein: CASSLGYDSGELFF
CDR3 DNA: TGTGCCAGCAGTTTAGGGTACGACTCCGGGGAGCTGTTTTTT

J gene: TRBJ1-5
D gene: .
clone size: .
V gene: TRBV2
CDR3 protein: CASRADTNQPQHF
CDR3 DNA: TGTGCCAGCAGGGCGGACACAAATCAGCCCCAGCATTTT

J gene: TRBJ2-7
D gene: TRBD2
clone size: .
V gene: TRBV7-9
CDR3 protein: CASSASLALPYEQYF
CDR3 DNA: TGTGCCAGCAGCGCCTCACTAGCGCTACCCTACGAGCAGTACTTC

J gene: TRBJ1-1
D gene: .
clone size: few
V gene: TRBV6-1
CDR3 protein: CASSAYPIGTEAFF
CDR3 DNA: TGTGCCAGCAGCGCTTATCCTATCGGCACTGAAGCTTTCTTT

J gene: TRBJ2-6
D gene: .
clone size: once
V gene: TRBV4-1
CDR3 protein: CASSQEGRDSGANVLTF
CDR3 DNA: TGCGCCAGCAGCCAAGAGGGCAGAGACTCTGGGGCCAACGTCCTGACTTTC

J gene: TRBJ1-3
D gene: .
clone size: .
V gene: TRBV7-9
CDR3 protein: CASSFAGAPGNTIYF
CDR3 DNA: TGTGCCAGCAGCTTTGCAGGGGCCCCTGGAAACACCATATATTTT

J gene: TRBJ1-2
D gene: TRBD1
clone size: .
V gene: TRBV28
CDR3 protein: CASSLPRGTGEDGYTF
CDR3 DNA: TGTGCCAGCAGTTTACCCCGGGGGACAGGGGAGGATGGCTACACCTTC

J gene: TRBJ1-4
D gene: TRBD1
clone size: once
V gene: TRBV28
CDR3 protein: CASSVLGQGLNEKLFF
CDR3 DNA: TGTGCCAGCAGTGTTCTCGGACAGGGCCTTAATGAAAAACTGTTTTTT

J gene: TRBJ2-1
D gene: TRBD2
clone size: .
V gene: TRBV7-9
CDR3 protein: CASSSRLAGGVNEQFF
CDR3 DNA: TGTGCCAGCAGCTCACGACTAGCGGGAGGTGTCAATGAGCAGTTCTTC

J gene: TRBJ1-4
D gene: .
clone size: .
V gene: TRBV27
CDR3 protein: CASSRLGANEKLFF
CDR3 DNA: TGTGCCAGCAGCAGGTTGGGTGCTAATGAAAAACTGTTTTTT

J gene: TRBJ2-2
D gene: .
clone size: .
V gene: TRBV12-5
CDR3 protein: CASGLLTGNTGELFF
CDR3 DNA: TGTGCTAGTGGTTTACTGACAGGGAACACCGGGGAGCTGTTTTTT

J gene: TRBJ2-2
D gene: .
clone size: few
V gene: TRBV2
CDR3 protein: CASGFVAGELFF
CDR3 DNA: TGTGCCAGCGGGTTTGTTGCCGGGGAGCTGTTTTTT

J gene: TRBJ2-5
D gene: TRBD2
clone size: .
V gene: TRBV7-2
CDR3 protein: CASSPSSSGIFPGDF
CDR3 DNA: TGTGCCAGCAGCCCGTCCTCTAGCGGGATCTTTCCTGGAGACTTC

J gene: TRBJ1-5
D gene: .
clone size: .
V gene: TRBV10-3
CDR3 protein: CAISANWQPQHF
CDR3 DNA: TGTGCCATCAGTGCAAATTGGCAGCCCCAGCATTTT

J gene: TRBJ2-1
D gene: TRBD1
clone size: few
V gene: TRBV5-1
CDR3 protein: CASSFQGANEQFF
CDR3 DNA: TGCGCCAGCAGCTTTCAGGGGGCCAATGAGCAGTTCTTC

J gene: TRBJ2-1
D gene: .
clone size: .
V gene: TRBV28
CDR3 protein: CASHRSSYNEQFF
CDR3 DNA: TGTGCCAGCCACAGGAGCTCCTACAATGAGCAGTTCTTC

J gene: TRBJ2-7
D gene: .
clone size: .
V gene: TRBV28
CDR3 protein: CATSRGVSSYEQYF
CDR3 DNA: TGTGCCACTTCGCGCGGAGTCTCCTCCTACGAGCAGTACTTC

J gene: TRBJ1-2
D gene: .
clone size: .
V gene: TRBV9
CDR3 protein: CASSVVSEWGGYTF
CDR3 DNA: TGTGCCAGCAGCGTAGTGTCGGAGTGGGGTGGCTACACCTTC

J gene: TRBJ1-1
D gene: .
clone size: .
V gene: TRBV7-8
CDR3 protein: CASSLLRPGATEAFF
CDR3 DNA: TGTGCCAGCAGCTTACTACGCCCGGGAGCGACTGAAGCTTTCTTT

J gene: TRBJ1-2
D gene: .
clone size: .
V gene: TRBV27
CDR3 protein: CASSSYGGEGYTF
CDR3 DNA: TGTGCCAGCAGTTCGTACGGGGGTGAGGGCTACACCTTC

J gene: TRBJ1-4
D gene: .
clone size: .
V gene: TRBV4-2
CDR3 protein: CASSTPSGVRDEKLFF
CDR3 DNA: TGTGCCAGCAGCACCCCATCGGGCGTTCGGGACGAAAAACTGTTTTTT

J gene: TRBJ2-7
D gene: TRBD2
clone size: .
V gene: TRBV11-2
CDR3 protein: CASSLVLAGYEQYF
CDR3 DNA: TGTGCCAGCAGCTTAGTCTTAGCGGGCTACGAGCAGTACTTC

J gene: TRBJ1-1
D gene: .
clone size: few
V gene: TRBV9
CDR3 protein: CASSVGGRMNTEAFF
CDR3 DNA: TGTGCCAGCAGCGTAGGGGGCCGGATGAACACTGAAGCTTTCTTT

J gene: TRBJ2-1
D gene: .
clone size: .
V gene: TRBV5-1
CDR3 protein: CASSLAQNNEQFF
CDR3 DNA: TGCGCCAGCAGCTTGGCTCAGAACAATGAGCAGTTCTTC

J gene: TRBJ1-5
D gene: .
clone size: .
V gene: TRBV5-4
CDR3 protein: CASSLGGDNNQPQHF
CDR3 DNA: TGTGCCAGCAGCTTGGGCGGAGATAACAATCAGCCCCAGCATTTT

J gene: TRBJ2-3
D gene: .
clone size: .
V gene: TRBV6-1
CDR3 protein: CASSITTDTQYF
CDR3 DNA: TGTGCCAGCAGTATTACAACAGATACGCAGTATTTT

J gene: TRBJ1-4
D gene: .
clone size: .
V gene: TRBV7-2
CDR3 protein: CASSLGVSGAGNEKLFF
CDR3 DNA: TGTGCCAGCAGCTTAGGAGTTTCGGGGGCGGGTAATGAAAAACTGTTTTTT

J gene: TRBJ2-1
D gene: .
clone size: .
V gene: TRBV6-5
CDR3 protein: CASSYSISPGGYEQFF
CDR3 DNA: TGTGCCAGCAGTTACTCGATCAGCCCCGGGGGTTATGAGCAGTTCTTC

J gene: TRBJ2-3
D gene: TRBD1
clone size: .
V gene: TRBV5-1
CDR3 protein: CASFDREDSDTQYF
CDR3 DNA: TGCGCCAGCTTCGACAGGGAAGATTCAGATACGCAGTATTTT

J gene: TRBJ2-5
D gene: .
clone size: .
V gene: TRBV5-8
CDR3 protein: CASSFSARQETQYF
CDR3 DNA: TGTGCCAGCAGCTTTTCGGCGAGGCAAGAGACCCAGTACTTC

J gene: TRBJ2-1
D gene: TRBD2
clone size: .
V gene: TRBV25-1
CDR3 protein: CASSTSGEGSGNEQFF
CDR3 DNA: TGTGCCAGCAGTACTAGCGGGGAGGGCTCGGGGAATGAGCAGTTCTTC

J gene: TRBJ2-7
D gene: .
clone size: .
V gene: TRBV7-2
CDR3 protein: CASSSYRGVAYEQYF
CDR3 DNA: TGTGCCAGCAGCTCCTACCGGGGTGTTGCCTACGAGCAGTACTTC

J gene: TRBJ1-1
D gene: .
clone size: .
V gene: TRBV11-2
CDR3 protein: CASSLEGQGRAFF
CDR3 DNA: TGTGCCAGCAGCTTAGAGGGTCAGGGTAGAGCTTTCTTT

J gene: TRBJ1-4
D gene: TRBD1
clone size: .
V gene: TRBV29-1
CDR3 protein: CSGQGASNEKLFF
CDR3 DNA: TGCAGCGGACAGGGGGCGTCTAATGAAAAACTGTTTTTT

J gene: TRBJ2-7
D gene: .
clone size: .
V gene: TRBV5-6
CDR3 protein: CASSLVGGGLHSEQYF
CDR3 DNA: TGTGCCAGCAGCTTGGTGGGCGGAGGATTGCATAGCGAGCAGTACTTC

J gene: TRBJ2-1
D gene: TRBD2
clone size: .
V gene: TRBV5-4
CDR3 protein: CASSPGLAGEGHEQFF
CDR3 DNA: TGTGCCAGCAGCCCGGGACTAGCGGGAGAGGGCCATGAGCAGTTCTTC

J gene: TRBJ2-7
D gene: TRBD1
clone size: .
V gene: TRBV6-5
CDR3 protein: CASRDRTYEQYF
CDR3 DNA: TGTGCCAGCAGGGACAGGACCTACGAGCAGTACTTC

J gene: TRBJ1-3
D gene: .
clone size: .
V gene: TRBV7-6
CDR3 protein: CASSLNRGETGNTIYF
CDR3 DNA: TGTGCCAGCAGCTTAAATCGTGGGGAGACTGGAAACACCATATATTTT

J gene: TRBJ1-5
D gene: .
clone size: once
V gene: TRBV29-1
CDR3 protein: CSVVGGSGNQPQHF
CDR3 DNA: TGCAGCGTTGTAGGGGGGAGTGGGAATCAGCCCCAGCATTTT

J gene: TRBJ2-5
D gene: .
clone size: .
V gene: TRBV5-3
CDR3 protein: CARSLTLGWSRSKYQETQYF
CDR3 DNA: TGTGCCAGAAGCTTGACCCTCGGATGGTCGAGATCCAAGTACCAAGAGACCCAGTACTTC

J gene: TRBJ2-1
D gene: .
clone size: .
V gene: TRBV28
CDR3 protein: CASKRSFYNEQFF
CDR3 DNA: TGTGCCAGCAAGCGGAGCTTCTACAATGAGCAGTTCTTC

J gene: TRBJ1-1
D gene: .
clone size: few
V gene: TRBV18
CDR3 protein: CASSPPITGAFF
CDR3 DNA: TGTGCCAGCTCACCACCGATCACCGGAGCTTTCTTT

J gene: TRBJ2-7
D gene: .
clone size: .
V gene: TRBV30
CDR3 protein: CAWGSKGIHEQYF
CDR3 DNA: TGTGCCTGGGGGTCGAAGGGAATCCACGAGCAGTACTTC

J gene: TRBJ2-7
D gene: TRBD2
clone size: .
V gene: TRBV4-3
CDR3 protein: CASSQDYTSGSHEQYF
CDR3 DNA: TGCGCCAGCAGCCAAGACTATACTAGCGGGAGCCACGAGCAGTACTTT

J gene: TRBJ1-4
D gene: .
clone size: .
V gene: TRBV7-8
CDR3 protein: CASGQRGEKLFF
CDR3 DNA: TGTGCCAGCGGACAGCGGGGCGAAAAACTGTTTTTT